This entry features one T cell receptor beta chain sequence. The antigen it recognizes is unknown. No much larger clone is present one base from it, and per-base qualities are unavailable. These data come from a study of CD8+ T cells in alopecia areata (dated by TCRdb to the late 2010s). Regarding the study in general: The treated patients took part in an open-label pilot trial in which moderate-to-severe alopecia areata was treated with oral tofacitinib at 5 to 10 mg twice daily. Biopsies were taken from tofacitinib-treated patients at baseline and at 4 and 24 weeks of treatment, and a later scalp biopsy was taken in several of the tofacitinib-treated patients. RNA was extracted with the PAXgene miRNA kit for fixed scalp, the miRNeasy kit for PBMCs, and the RNeasy kit for mouse skin. immunoSEQ multiplex PCR using 35 Vbeta forward primers and 13 Jbeta reverse primers was used to amplify TCRbeta CDR3 regions. Disease severity in treated patients was measured with the SALT score, which quantifies the percentage of affected scalp surface area. Scalp clonality was compared among normal scalp (n=4), patchy alopecia areata scalp (n=8), and alopecia totalis/universalis scalp (n=8). Patients received tofacitinib for 6 to 18 months and were then followed off drug for 6 months to check for delayed response and recurrence. In humans, TCRbeta sequencing was performed on scalp tissue and on sorted CD4+ and CD8+ peripheral blood T cells from healthy controls and from patients with patchy or totalis/universalis alopecia areata. The study used high-throughput TCRbeta sequencing to examine T cell clonal expansion in alopecia areata, in both the C3H/HeJ mouse model and human patients. The paper's findings and limits, for the study overall: Scalp TCR repertoire analysis is complicated because resident alphabeta T cells in normal human skin are also sequenced, whereas mouse skin is dominated by gammadelta T cells. During tofacitinib treatment, many expanded lesional clones remained in scalp and blood, and this persistence may partly explain relapse after treatment is stopped. Higher clonality and more expanded CD8+ clones were observed in lesional scalp than in normal scalp, particularly in alopecia totalis/universalis, a finding suggestive of antigenic drive. Shared TCR sequences between patients were less evident than in mice, which may be partly attributable to HLA diversity in the patient population. Because the treated cohort was small and had only one nonresponder, larger studies are needed to examine links between baseline CD8+ expansion and response. Tofacitinib significantly decreased scalp clonality and the number of expanded CD8+ clones among the top 100 scalp clones.

Explained via the paper, the time point label denotes: 24 weeks on oral tofacitinib. The treatment or condition label, read with the paper, signifies: oral pan-JAK inhibitor, 5-10 mg twice daily. From alopecia areata patients, peripheral blood was collected along with lesional scalp punch biopsies. After PBMCs were isolated by density centrifugation and stained for CD3, CD4 and CD8, a FACSAria was used to sort CD4+ and CD8+ T cells. The library was built by means of the immunoSEQ multiplex PCR assay. RNA was extracted from all samples and reverse transcribed into cDNA, which served as template for TCR sequencing. First-strand cDNA was synthesized using SuperScript III with a 2:1 mix of oligo-dT and random hexamers. A synthetic immune receptor repertoire was used to assess amplification bias, and residual bias was removed computationally. For the original study's pipeline: Raw reads were preprocessed for error removal, and CDR3 was defined according to IMGT conventions as running from the conserved cysteine to phenylalanine. Clonality was computed as 1 minus the Shannon entropy, with the entropy normalized by log2 of the number of productive unique TCRs. Scalp TCRbeta sequences were cross-referenced with sorted blood CD4 and CD8 repertoires so that the CD4 or CD8 identity of scalp clones could be inferred. The immuneACCESS repertoire file appears here via TCRdb, limited to in-frame rearrangements. These files lack a portion of the clones; in checked studies, under half of the deficit traces to unresolved V genes, and the cause of the others is not known. That table supplies the V and J calls and clone size; D and trimming were determined from the DNA. The sample contains about 76,000 clones, approximately 70% of them found a single time. Of the sample, less than 25% is held by the ten largest clones.

The CDR3 covers 15 residues, taking in both the cysteine and the phenylalanine. The CDR3 DNA has 45 bases and is translated from base 1. V ends up 4 bases short and J 0 bases short, with an unmatched junction base count of 4. CDR1 and CDR2 are read off the germline V gene as SQVTM and ANQGSEA. The sequences come from CD8+ T cells sorted from blood, collected at week 24, from a patient treated with tofacitinib. The chain is assembled from TRBV29-1 and TRBJ2-1; TRBD2 fits 9 bases in the junction. The sequence was obtained from a human donor with alopecia areata. The CDR3: CSVGLADRSYNEQFF. The nucleotides are TGCAGCGTTGGACTAGCGGACCGCTCCTACAATGAGCAGTTCTTC.